These 10 T cell receptor beta chains originate from one sample sequenced in a study of a mutant IDH1 vaccine in newly diagnosed glioma. Time point of the sample: baseline, week 1 (first vaccination visit). The treatment: pre-vaccination baseline after standard-of-care therapy. Libraries were prepared by immunoSEQ multiplex PCR; TCRdb keeps only in-frame clonotypes and omits some of them. The repertoire holds some 70,000 clones, around 79% seen once, with around 8.2% in the top ten. The source material was PBMCs, sampled from a glioma patient treated with radiotherapy, temozolomide or both. These receptors were obtained from a man in his fifties with glioma.

The chain combines TRBV28 with TRBJ2-7; D call uncertain. Per germline, CDR1 MDHEN and CDR2 SYDVKM. Trimming took off 6 bases at V and 2 bases at J, with 5 bases between the two ends. This CDR3 comprises 11 residues. The CDR3 sequence: CASRGTYEQYF. The CDR3 region has the DNA TGTGCCAGCAGGGGGACCTACGAGCAGTACTTC.

This rearrangement joins TRBV30 to TRBJ1-1, with 7 bases fitting TRBD1. This CDR3 is built from 13 residues. CDR1 and CDR2 (germline): GTSNPN, SVGIG (reference sequence). V gave up 5 bases and J gave up 4 bases; unmatched junction bases: 7. CDR3 bases: TGTGCCTGGGATTGGGACAGTCGCACTGAAGCTTTCTTT. Its protein is CAWDWDSRTEAFF. The whole variable domain, remainder taken from reference TRBV30 and TRBJ1-1, is SQTIHQWPATLVQPVGSPLSLECTVEGTSNPNLYWYRQAAGRGLQLLFYSVGIGQISSEVPQNLSASRPQDRQFILSSKKLLLSDSGFYLCAWDWDSRTEAFFGQGTRLTVV.

The genes are TRBV15 and TRBJ2-1, with D maybe TRBD1 (6 bases). Trimming took 9 bases from V and 0 from J, leaving 12 bases between them. Looked up from germline, CDR1 is LNHNV and CDR2 is YYDKDF (reference sequence). The CDR3 has 14 residues. The CDR3 region has the DNA TGTGCCACGAGGGGACACAGCTCCTACAATGAGCAGTTCTTC. Protein product: CATRGHSSYNEQFF.

V usage is TRBV6-5 and J usage is TRBJ2-2; D assignment may be TRBD1 or TRBD2 (5 bases each). The CDR3 totals 13 residues. Germline loops: CDR1 MNHEY, CDR2 SVGAGI. V shed 8 bases and J shed 0 bases, with 7 bases lying between them. As DNA, the CDR3 is TGTGCCAGCTGGGGGACGAACACCGGGGAGCTGTTTTTT. This encodes CASWGTNTGELFF.

The chain uses TRBV4-2 and TRBJ1-4; D gene ambiguous. This CDR3 has 15 residues. CDR1 is LGHNA and CDR2 is YNFKEQ in the germline V gene. Trimming stripped 5 bases from V and 7 bases from J, with 17 bases between. The DNA for the CDR3 is TGTGCCAGCAGCACCGAACAAACGCGGGGTGAAAAACTGTTTTTT. Protein product: CASSTEQTRGEKLFF.

V gene TRBV6-5 combines with J gene TRBJ1-5; 7 nucleotides match TRBD1. V gave up 6 bases and J gave up 6 bases; unmatched junction bases: 8. Germline V gene data show CDR1 as MNHEY and CDR2 as SVGAGI. This CDR3 has 14 amino acids. The CDR3 protein is CASSSGQAGQPQHF. For the CDR3, the DNA is TGTGCCAGCAGCTCCGGACAGGCCGGTCAGCCCCAGCATTTT.

The rearrangement uses TRBV19 and TRBJ1-5, with 11 bases identical to TRBD1. The CDR3 extends over 15 amino acids. The V segment lost 5 bases and the J segment 5 bases; nucleotides outside the gene matches: 5. Per germline, CDR1 LNHDA and CDR2 SQIVND (reference sequence). The CDR3 loop reads CASSPGQGVDQPQHF. In nucleotides, the CDR3 is TGTGCCAGTAGTCCGGGACAGGGGGTAGATCAGCCCCAGCATTTT.

The rearrangement joins TRBV10-3 to TRBJ2-5; 10 bases map to TRBD2. The length of the CDR3 is 14 residues. V was clipped by 10 bases and J by 0 bases; unmatched bases: 5. Looked up from germline, CDR1 is ENHRY and CDR2 is SYGVKD. The CDR3 nucleotides read TGTGCCACCCGGACTAGCGGCGACCAAGAGACCCAGTACTTC. Translated: CATRTSGDQETQYF.

The chain is built from TRBV4-3 and TRBJ2-5, with TRBD1 matching over 8 bases. Per germline, CDR1 LGHNA and CDR2 YSLEER. The CDR3 covers 14 residues. J was trimmed by 9 bases and V by 3 bases; bases with no gene match: 9. The DNA of the CDR3 is TGCGCCAGCAGCCACCGCGGACAGGGAGCTCCCCAGTACTTC. Translated, it gives CASSHRGQGAPQYF.

V gene TRBV5-1 combines with J gene TRBJ2-7; D is possibly TRBD1 (6 bases). CDR1 and CDR2 from the germline V gene are SGHRS and YFSETQ. V lost 2 bases to trimming and J lost 4 bases, with 22 bases between them. This CDR3 comprises 17 residues. The CDR3 region is CASSLNLQSGTTYEQYF. The CDR3 region has the DNA TGCGCCAGCAGCTTAAACCTACAATCCGGGACAACTTACGAGCAGTACTTC.